Here is one T cell receptor beta chain with its context. Its antigen remains unidentified. These data originate in a study of Graves' ophthalmopathy and Graves' hyperthyroidism. General study findings and limits: Among expanded thyroid clonotypes above 0.001 frequency, most also occurred in blood.

The TCR beta CDR3 regions underwent amplification from RNA transcripts. An opening RT-PCR round employed HTBI primers and preceded a second-round multiplex PCR. TCRdb used MiXCR to reprocess the multiplex PCR reads, holding one entry per CDR3 protein. This sample carries around 1,000,000 distinct CDR3 sequences, less than 45% of them seen once, and the ten largest clones take more than 9.5%. The germline gives CDR1 SQVTM, CDR2 ANQGSEA. The ends lost 7 bases at V and 4 bases at J; junction bases unmatched: 15. The CDR3 extends over 15 amino acids. Included hyperthyroidism patients were aged 18 to 65 and newly diagnosed (under 2 months' duration). Thyroid ultrasound, orbital computed tomography, TRAb, serum thyroxine and clinical symptoms formed the basis of diagnosis.

The sequence was collected from an adult man with Graves' hyperthyroidism. The chain is built from TRBV29-1 and TRBJ2-5; 7 positions agree with TRBD1. The material sequenced was peripheral blood or thyroid tissue (not recorded which). This CDR3 is CSDTTGIGARETQYF. CDR3 DNA sequence: TGCAGCGATACGACAGGGATTGGGGCACGAGAGACCCAGTACTTC. The full variable domain, its missing parts supplied by reference TRBV29-1 and TRBJ2-5, is SAVISQKPSRDICQRGTSLTIQCQVDSQVTMMFWYRQQPGQSLTLIATANQGSEATYESGFVIDKFPISRPNLTFSTLTVSNMSPEDSSIYLCSDTTGIGARETQYFGPGTRLLVL.